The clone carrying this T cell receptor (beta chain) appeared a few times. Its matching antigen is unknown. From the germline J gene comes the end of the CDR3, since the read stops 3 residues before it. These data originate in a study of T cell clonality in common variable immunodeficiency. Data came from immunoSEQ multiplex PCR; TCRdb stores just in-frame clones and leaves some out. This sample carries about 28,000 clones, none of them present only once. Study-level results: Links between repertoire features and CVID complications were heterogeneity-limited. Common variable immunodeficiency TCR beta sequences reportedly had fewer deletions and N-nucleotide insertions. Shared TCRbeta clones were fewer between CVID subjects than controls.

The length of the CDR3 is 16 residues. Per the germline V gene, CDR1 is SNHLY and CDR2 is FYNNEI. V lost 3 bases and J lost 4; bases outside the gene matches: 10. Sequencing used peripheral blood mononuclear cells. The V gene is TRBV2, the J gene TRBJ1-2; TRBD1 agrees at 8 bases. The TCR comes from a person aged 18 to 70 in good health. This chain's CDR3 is CASSDLLQGAGYGYTF. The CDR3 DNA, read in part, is TGTGCCAGCAGTGACCTCCTTCAGGGGGCTGGCTATGGC. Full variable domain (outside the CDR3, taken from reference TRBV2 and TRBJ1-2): EPEVTQTPSHQVTQMGQEVILRCVPISNHLYFYWYRQILGQKVEFLVSFYNNEISEKSEIFDDQFSVERPDGSNFTLKIRSTKLEDSAMYFCASSDLLQGAGYGYTFGSGTRLTVV.